The 14 T cell receptor beta chains in this list originate from one sample, sequenced in a study of human T cells and chemical hapten exposure. MiXCR, applied by TCRdb to the RACE reads, yields one record per CDR3 protein. The sample has 35,000 to 45,000 distinct CDR3 sequences, roughly an eighth seen once. As to time point: pre-sensitization, week 0. Treatment noted: therapeutic diphenylcyclopropenone sensitization with weekly scalp DPC. Sequencing was performed on whole blood, taken in connection with sensitization to the hapten diphenylcyclopropenone (DPC). The receptors originated from a woman younger than 45 with alopecia areata. Some clones in this sample may be carry-over from other donors' samples.

The CDR3 region is CASSLAAGPYNEQFF. DNA for the CDR3: TGTGCCAGCAGCTTAGCTGCTGGACCCTACAATGAGCAGTTCTTC. The chain couples TRBV7-2 to TRBJ2-1; no reliable D call. Trimming removed 0 bases from V and 2 bases from J, with 8 bases in between. The CDR3 is 15 residues long. The germline V gene encodes CDR1 SGHTA and CDR2 FQGNSA. Together with reference TRBV7-2 and TRBJ2-1, the CDR3 gives the full variable domain: GAGVSQSPSNKVTEKGKDVELRCDPISGHTALYWYRQSLGQGLEFLIYFQGNSAPDKSGLPSDRFSAERTGGSVSTLTIQRTQQEDSAVYLCASSLAAGPYNEQFFGPGTRLTVL.

This clonotype was counted a few times. The gene calls are TRBV5-1 and TRBJ1-6; 7 bases fit TRBD1. With V trimmed by 1 base and J by 10 bases, 11 bases remained unmatched. CDR1 and CDR2 (germline): SGHRS, YFSETQ. There are 16 residues in the CDR3. This CDR3 reads CASSLIPTGKESPLHF. The CDR3, as DNA: TGCGCCAGCAGCTTGATCCCGACAGGGAAGGAATCACCCCTCCACTTT.

V usage is TRBV2 and J usage is TRBJ2-3; TRBD2 is a possible D gene (6 bases). With 8 bases removed from V and 9 bases from J, the gap between germline ends came to 21 bases. The CDR3 has 14 amino acids. CDR1 and CDR2 from the germline V gene are SNHLY and FYNNEI. The CDR3 nucleotides read TGTGCCAGCGGCTTGATGGCGGGAAAGAAGACGCAGTATTTT. Translating it yields CASGLMAGKKTQYF.

This clonotype was found a few times. The chain uses TRBV15 and TRBJ1-3; D is unresolved. Germline lookup yields CDR1 LNHNV and CDR2 YYDKDF (reference sequence). The CDR3 covers 14 residues. Trimming pared 0 bases from V and 1 base from J, leaving 4 bases between. CDR3 region: CATSRDRSGNTIYF. CDR3 DNA sequence: TGTGCCACCAGCAGAGACAGGTCTGGAAACACCATATATTTT.

A note on this clonotype: A much larger clonotype is one base distant, so this may be a read error. The chain recombines TRBV6-6 with TRBJ1-1, with D uncertain. Per the germline V gene, CDR1 is MNHNY and CDR2 is SVGAGI (reference sequence). This CDR3 is built from 13 residues. The V and J ends lost 8 bases and 0 bases respectively, with 10 bases between them. The CDR3 nucleotides are TGTGCCAGCGGTTTGGGAATGAACACTGAAGCTTTCTTT. Its protein is CASGLGMNTEAFF.

This clonotype was counted ten times or more. The J gene is TRBJ2-7, the V gene TRBV5-1; weak D call: TRBD1 (5 bases). The germline V gene has CDR1 SGHRS and CDR2 YFSETQ. CDR3 size: 13 residues. Trimming removed 5 bases from V and 0 bases from J, with 9 bases in between. The CDR3 protein is CASRGASSYEQYF. CDR3 bases: TGCGCCAGCAGAGGGGCCAGCTCCTACGAGCAGTACTTC.

This clonotype was detected many times. The chain is built from TRBV7-2 and TRBJ2-5, with D perhaps matching TRBD1 (5 bases). The V gene's germline CDR1 is SGHTA and CDR2 FQGNSA. The CDR3 length is 15 residues. V gave up 1 base and J gave up 1 base, with 10 bases separating them. The CDR3 DNA sequence: TGTGCCAGCAGCTTAGTGAGACAGACCCAAGAGACCCAGTACTTC. Encoded protein: CASSLVRQTQETQYF.

This chain links TRBV6-1 with TRBJ2-1, with TRBD2 matching 9 bases. This CDR3 is built from 14 residues. V lost 8 bases, J lost 7 bases, and 9 bases stayed unmatched. Germline V lookup: CDR1 MNHNS, CDR2 SASEGT. The CDR3 sequence: CASLSSGIMNEQFF. The CDR3 coding sequence is TGTGCCAGCTTGTCTAGCGGGATCATGAATGAGCAGTTCTTC.

The chain employs TRBV7-2 and TRBJ2-7, with 7 bases matching TRBD1. This CDR3 region has 14 residues. Germline loops: CDR1 SGHTA, CDR2 FQGNSA. The ends lost 5 bases at V and 7 bases at J; junction bases unmatched: 11. CDR3 sequence (DNA): TGTGCCAGCAGCGCGAGGACAGGCCTAGGGGAGCAGTACTTC. It codes for CASSARTGLGEQYF.

V usage is TRBV4-3 and J usage is TRBJ2-7; perhaps TRBD2 as D (5 bases). V gave up 2 bases and J gave up 0 bases, with 5 bases separating them. Germline V lookup: CDR1 LGHNA, CDR2 YSLEER. This CDR3 has 13 residues. The CDR3 is CASSQLASYEQYF. The CDR3 region has the DNA TGCGCCAGCAGCCAACTAGCCTCCTACGAGCAGTACTTC.

This sequence joins TRBV3-1 and TRBJ1-6; D might be TRBD1 (5 bases). The CDR3 runs to 16 residues. Trimming removed 0 bases at V and 10 bases at J, with 16 bases between. CDR1 LGHDT and CDR2 YNNKEL come from the germline V gene (reference sequence). This CDR3 is CASSQEAAGPGSPLHF. CDR3 coding DNA: TGTGCCAGCAGCCAAGAGGCGGCAGGGCCCGGGTCACCCCTCCACTTT.

There are a few counts of this clonotype. The J gene is TRBJ1-2, the V gene TRBV10-3; TRBD1 might be the D (6 bases). The CDR3 consists of 13 residues. V lost 7 bases and J 5 bases, leaving 14 bases between the germline ends. Germline CDR1 ENHRY, CDR2 SYGVKD. CDR3 loop: CAINPAQGYGYTF. CDR3 DNA sequence: TGTGCCATCAATCCCGCCCAGGGGTATGGCTACACCTTC.

This clonotype showed up many times. The V gene is TRBV15, the J gene TRBJ2-1; D might be TRBD1 or TRBD2, each matching 6 bases. The germline V gene has CDR1 LNHNV and CDR2 YYDKDF (reference sequence). This CDR3 is built from 15 residues. The V end lost 5 bases, the J end lost 0 bases, and 11 bases lay between the germline ends. CDR3 sequence (DNA): TGTGCCACCAGCTTCGGGGGCAGCTCCTACAATGAGCAGTTCTTC. This gives the protein CATSFGGSSYNEQFF.

The rearrangement uses TRBV5-1 and TRBJ2-5; the match to TRBD2 covers 13 bases. The CDR3 covers 15 residues. Germline lookup yields CDR1 SGHRS and CDR2 YFSETQ. V shed 4 bases and J 6 bases; nucleotides not matched to a gene: 6. In DNA, the CDR3 is TGCGCCAGCAGCGGGGGACTAGCGGGAAGACAGACCCAGTACTTC. Protein product: CASSGGLAGRQTQYF. The full variable domain, in which reference TRBV5-1 and TRBJ2-5 provide the parts outside the CDR3, is KAGVTQTPRYLIKTRGQQVTLSCSPISGHRSVSWYQQTPGQGLQFLFEYFSETQRNKGNFPGRFSGRQFSNSRSEMNVSTLELGDSALYLCASSGGLAGRQTQYFGPGTRLLVL.